These 18 T cell receptor beta chains were sequenced from one sample in a study of shared clonotypes between healthy human individuals. This table comes from immunoSEQ multiplex PCR, and its TCRdb copy is limited to in-frame clones, with some not included. The sample lists some 1,900,000 clones; about 95% were seen once. Positive CCR7 selection of CD45RO-negative cells yielded the naive CD8 cells, and terminally differentiated effector memory CD45RA+ cells were excluded. Sequences were obtained from naive CD8+ T cells sorted from blood. The receptor set was obtained from a man in his late teens or twenties in good health.

The chain uses TRBV28 and TRBJ2-7, with D perhaps matching TRBD2 (6 bases). The germline CDR1 and CDR2 sequences are MDHEN and SYDVKM. V was shortened by 7 bases and J by 1 base, with 17 bases between the two germline ends. The CDR3 runs 15 residues. Written as DNA, the CDR3 is TGTGCCAGCATCATCCCCGGCGGGAAGTCCTACGAGCAGTACTTC. This codes for CASIIPGGKSYEQYF. The variable domain in full, with the rest retrieved from reference TRBV28 and TRBJ2-7, is DVKVTQSSRYLVKRTGEKVFLECVQDMDHENMFWYRQDPGLGLRLIYFSYDVKMKEKGDIPEGYSVSREKKERFSLILESASTNQTSMYLCASIIPGGKSYEQYFGPGTRLTVT.

The CDR3 is CASSPLSFSEAFF. CDR3 sequence (DNA): TGTGCCAGCTCACCACTTAGCTTCTCTGAAGCTTTCTTT. The chain has TRBV18 and TRBJ1-1, with unresolved D. Between the trimmed V and J ends, which lost 1 base and 6 bases, there was a span of 9 bases. The CDR3 loop spans 13 amino acids. Per the germline V gene, CDR1 is KGHSH and CDR2 is LQKENI.

This clone was seen just once. This chain joins TRBV27 and TRBJ1-6; D is unresolved. This CDR3 is 14 amino acids long. V was shortened by 5 bases and J by 10 bases, with 15 bases between the two germline ends. The germline V gene has CDR1 MNHEY and CDR2 SMNVEV (reference sequence). DNA for the CDR3: TGTGCCAGCAGTCTGAGGGAGGCCGGCTCACCCCTCCACTTT. It codes for CASSLREAGSPLHF.

The CDR3 DNA reads as TGCGCCAGCAGCCCCGCGAACACCGGGGAGCTGTTTTTT. Protein product: CASSPANTGELFF. The chain couples TRBV4-1 to TRBJ2-2; D gene uncertain. Between the trimmed V and J ends, which lost 4 bases and 0 bases, there was a span of 3 bases. Germline V gives CDR1 MGHRA, CDR2 YSYEKL. This CDR3 is built from 13 residues.

This chain connects TRBV9 to TRBJ2-5, with D perhaps being TRBD1 or TRBD2 (5 bases each). Trimming took off 3 bases at V and 5 bases at J, with 14 bases between the two ends. Germline V gene sequence: CDR1 SGDLS, CDR2 YYNGEE. This CDR3 is 14 amino acids long. CDR3 in amino acids: CASSDRDGGETQYF. DNA for the CDR3: TGTGCCAGCAGCGACCGGGACGGCGGGGAGACCCAGTACTTC.

This chain joins TRBV18 and TRBJ1-1; 8 bases align to TRBD1. The CDR3 loop spans 18 amino acids. CDR1 and CDR2 (germline): KGHSH, LQKENI. Trimming cost V 3 bases and J 1 base; bases outside gene matches: 13. CDR3 region: CASSPQDREYGGNTEAFF. The CDR3 DNA follows: TGTGCCAGCTCACCCCAGGACAGGGAGTACGGTGGGAACACTGAAGCTTTCTTT.

The chain links TRBV28 to TRBJ2-7, with 10 bases fitting TRBD1. The V segment lost 3 bases and the J segment 6 bases; nucleotides outside the gene matches: 14. Germline V lookup: CDR1 MDHEN, CDR2 SYDVKM. The CDR3 sequence is 17 residues long. This chain's CDR3 is CASSLFMGQGRKVEQYF. The CDR3 DNA reads as TGTGCCAGCAGTTTGTTCATGGGACAGGGGAGGAAGGTCGAGCAGTACTTC.

The chain links TRBV4-3 to TRBJ2-7; D gene ambiguous. Germline values: CDR1 LGHNA, CDR2 YSLEER. The V end lost 0 bases, the J end lost 3 bases, and 9 bases lay between the germline ends. CDR3 size: 14 residues. The CDR3 here is CASSQDNNGYEQYF. CDR3 in DNA: TGCGCCAGCAGCCAAGATAACAACGGCTACGAGCAGTACTTC.

This clone was recorded only once. V and J are TRBV28 and TRBJ1-6, with D possibly being TRBD1 (5 bases). This CDR3 contains 16 residues. The V gene's germline CDR1 is MDHEN and CDR2 SYDVKM. V gave up 5 bases and J gave up 8 bases, with 19 bases separating them. CDR3 amino acids: CASSPFGQGRDSPLHF. The DNA of the CDR3 is TGTGCCAGCAGTCCCTTTGGGCAGGGAAGGGATTCACCCCTCCACTTT.

The rearrangement joins TRBV4-3 to TRBJ2-7, with 7 nucleotides matching TRBD2. V gave up 0 bases and J gave up 4 bases; unmatched junction bases: 9. CDR1 and CDR2 (germline): LGHNA, YSLEER. The CDR3 consists of 16 residues. The CDR3 bases are TGCGCCAGCAGCCAAGAAGTCTGGGGAGGGCTGTACGAGCAGTACTTC. Translating it yields CASSQEVWGGLYEQYF.

Of note for this clone: Other DNA variants within this sample encode the same CDR3. The chain uses TRBV11-2 and TRBJ2-7; D is undetermined. V was shortened by 4 bases and J by 7 bases, with 8 bases between the two germline ends. This CDR3 has 11 amino acids. CDR1 is SGHAT, CDR2 FQNNGV, per germline. The CDR3, as DNA: TGTGCCAGCAGCTCGGCTGGGGAGCAGTACTTC. This sequence encodes CASSSAGEQYF.

Regarding this clone: Other DNA variants within this sample encode the same CDR3. V usage is TRBV29-1 and J usage is TRBJ2-7; the D gene is possibly TRBD1 (6 bases). Between the trimmed V and J ends, which lost 6 bases and 4 bases, there was a span of 13 bases. Germline V gene data show CDR1 as SQVTM and CDR2 as ANQGSEA. The CDR3 is made up of 12 amino acids. The CDR3 loop reads CSVDLGGYEQYF. The CDR3 DNA follows: TGCAGCGTCGACTTAGGGGGTTACGAGCAGTACTTC.

Worth noting for this clone: This specimen includes other DNA sequences encoding the same CDR3. The V gene is TRBV27, the J gene TRBJ2-5; no definite D call. The length of the CDR3 is 14 residues. Germline lookup yields CDR1 MNHEY and CDR2 SMNVEV (reference sequence). V lost 1 base and J 0 bases, leaving 6 bases between the germline ends. The chain's CDR3 is CASSLLGNQETQYF. CDR3 in DNA: TGTGCCAGCAGTTTATTGGGGAACCAAGAGACCCAGTACTTC.

J is TRBJ1-6 and V is TRBV4-1; D perhaps matches TRBD1 (6 bases). The V end was cut by 1 base, the J end by 10 bases, with 14 bases between. This CDR3 has 15 residues. Looked up from germline, CDR1 is MGHRA and CDR2 is YSYEKL. CDR3 amino acids: CASSQVRGGSSPLHF. The DNA for the CDR3 is TGCGCCAGCAGCCAAGTAAGGGGGGGCAGCTCACCCCTCCACTTT.

This clone was recorded only once. The chain links TRBV11-2 to TRBJ2-1; D remains ambiguous. V was cut by 0 bases and J by 9 bases, with 15 bases left in between. Per the germline V gene, CDR1 is SGHAT and CDR2 is FQNNGV. CDR3 length: 15 amino acids. CDR3 loop: CASSLDLSIIGEQFF. For the CDR3, the DNA is TGTGCCAGCAGCTTAGATTTGAGTATAATCGGTGAGCAGTTCTTC.

The V call is TRBV28, the J call TRBJ2-3, with TRBD1 identical over 9 bases. Germline CDR1 reads MDHEN; CDR2 reads SYDVKM. The CDR3 is made up of 17 amino acids. V shed 6 bases and J 3 bases; nucleotides not matched to a gene: 13. For the CDR3, the DNA is TGTGCCAGCAGCTCTTACGACAGGGGGTCAGGTACAGATACGCAGTATTTT. Translating it yields CASSSYDRGSGTDTQYF.

The rearrangement links TRBV10-3 to TRBJ2-7; D is unclear. CDR1 is ENHRY, CDR2 SYGVKD, per germline. V was pared by 3 bases and J by 1 base, with 19 bases between. This CDR3 spans 17 amino acids. CDR3 DNA sequence: TGTGCCATCAGTGACCCCCGCCTGGCACTTGAGTCCTACGAGCAGTACTTC. The encoded protein is CAISDPRLALESYEQYF.

The chain recombines TRBV19 with TRBJ2-1; D might be TRBD1 (5 bases). Trimming took 4 bases from V and 6 from J, leaving 10 bases between them. Germline V gene data show CDR1 as LNHDA and CDR2 as SQIVND (reference sequence). CDR3 length: 13 amino acids. CDR3 coding DNA: TGTGCCAGTAGTACCGAAGGGGCCAATGAGCAGTTCTTC. Amino acid sequence: CASSTEGANEQFF.